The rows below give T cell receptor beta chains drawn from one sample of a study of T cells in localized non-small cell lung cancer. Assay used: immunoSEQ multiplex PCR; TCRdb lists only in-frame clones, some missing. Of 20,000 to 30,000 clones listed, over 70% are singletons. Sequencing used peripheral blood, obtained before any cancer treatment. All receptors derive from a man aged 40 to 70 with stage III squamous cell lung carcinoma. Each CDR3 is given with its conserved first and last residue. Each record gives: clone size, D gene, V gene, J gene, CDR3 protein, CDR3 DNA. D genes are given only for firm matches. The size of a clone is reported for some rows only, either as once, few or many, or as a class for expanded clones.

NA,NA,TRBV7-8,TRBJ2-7,CASSPALVGSLGTYEQYF,TGTGCCAGCAGCCCGGCCCTCGTGGGGTCCCTCGGCACCTACGAGCAGTACTTC
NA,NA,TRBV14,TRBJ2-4,CASSPRTGRGKNIQYF,TGTGCCAGCAGCCCCCGGACAGGGAGGGGCAAAAACATTCAGTACTTC
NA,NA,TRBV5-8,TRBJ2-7,CASSLARGSYEQYF,TGTGCCAGCAGCTTGGCGCGGGGCTCCTACGAGCAGTACTTC
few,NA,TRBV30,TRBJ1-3,CAWRQAASGNTIYF,TGTGCCTGGAGACAAGCGGCGTCTGGAAACACCATATATTTT
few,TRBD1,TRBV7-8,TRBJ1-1,CASSASLDRDTFF,TGTGCCAGCAGCGCCTCACTGGACAGGGACACTTTCTTT
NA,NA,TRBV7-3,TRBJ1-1,CASSLGQSNTEAFF,TGTGCCAGCAGCCTAGGACAGTCGAACACTGAAGCTTTCTTT
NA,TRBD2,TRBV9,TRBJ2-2,CASSVAGGGTGELFF,TGTGCCAGCAGCGTAGCGGGGGGAGGGACCGGGGAGCTGTTTTTT
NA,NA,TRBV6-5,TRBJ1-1,CASSYNLPGGAEAFF,TGTGCCAGCAGTTACAATCTCCCTGGCGGCGCTGAAGCTTTCTTT
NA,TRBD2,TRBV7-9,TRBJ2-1,CASSKLAGAHDEQFF,TGTGCCAGCAGCAAACTAGCGGGGGCCCATGATGAGCAGTTCTTC
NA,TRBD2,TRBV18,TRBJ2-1,CASSPALLGLAGGVEQFF,TGTGCCAGCTCACCTGCCCTCCTAGGACTAGCGGGAGGCGTTGAGCAGTTCTTC
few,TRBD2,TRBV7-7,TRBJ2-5,CASSYTGGQETQYF,TGTGCTAGCAGCTATACGGGGGGCCAAGAGACCCAGTACTTC